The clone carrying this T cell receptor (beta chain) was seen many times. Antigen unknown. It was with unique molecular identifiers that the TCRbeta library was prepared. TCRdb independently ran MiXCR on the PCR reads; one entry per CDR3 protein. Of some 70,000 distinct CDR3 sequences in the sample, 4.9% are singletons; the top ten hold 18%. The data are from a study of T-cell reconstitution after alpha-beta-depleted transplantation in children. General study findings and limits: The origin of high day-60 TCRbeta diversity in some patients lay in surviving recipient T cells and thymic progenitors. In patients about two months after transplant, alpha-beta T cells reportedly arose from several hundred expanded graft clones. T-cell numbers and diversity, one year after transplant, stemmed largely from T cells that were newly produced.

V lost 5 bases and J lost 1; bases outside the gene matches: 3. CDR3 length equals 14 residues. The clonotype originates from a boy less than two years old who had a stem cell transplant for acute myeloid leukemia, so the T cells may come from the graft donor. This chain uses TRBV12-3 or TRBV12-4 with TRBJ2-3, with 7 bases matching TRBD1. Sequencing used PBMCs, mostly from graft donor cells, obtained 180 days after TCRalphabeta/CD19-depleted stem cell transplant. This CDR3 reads CASSPTGGTDTQYF. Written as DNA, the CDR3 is TGTGCCAGCAGTCCAACAGGGGGCACAGATACGCAGTATTTT.